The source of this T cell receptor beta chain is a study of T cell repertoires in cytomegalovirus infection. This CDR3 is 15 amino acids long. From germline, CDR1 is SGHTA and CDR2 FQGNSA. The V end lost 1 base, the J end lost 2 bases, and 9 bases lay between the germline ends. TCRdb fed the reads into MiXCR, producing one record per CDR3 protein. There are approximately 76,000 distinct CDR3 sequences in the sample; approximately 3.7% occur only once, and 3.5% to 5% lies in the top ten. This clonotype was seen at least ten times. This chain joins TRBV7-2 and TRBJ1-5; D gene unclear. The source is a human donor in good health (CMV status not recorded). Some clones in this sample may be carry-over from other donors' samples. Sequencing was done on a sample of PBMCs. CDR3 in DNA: TGTGCCAGCAGCTTAGACCTCTACGGCAATCAGCCCCAGCATTTT. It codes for CASSLDLYGNQPQHF.